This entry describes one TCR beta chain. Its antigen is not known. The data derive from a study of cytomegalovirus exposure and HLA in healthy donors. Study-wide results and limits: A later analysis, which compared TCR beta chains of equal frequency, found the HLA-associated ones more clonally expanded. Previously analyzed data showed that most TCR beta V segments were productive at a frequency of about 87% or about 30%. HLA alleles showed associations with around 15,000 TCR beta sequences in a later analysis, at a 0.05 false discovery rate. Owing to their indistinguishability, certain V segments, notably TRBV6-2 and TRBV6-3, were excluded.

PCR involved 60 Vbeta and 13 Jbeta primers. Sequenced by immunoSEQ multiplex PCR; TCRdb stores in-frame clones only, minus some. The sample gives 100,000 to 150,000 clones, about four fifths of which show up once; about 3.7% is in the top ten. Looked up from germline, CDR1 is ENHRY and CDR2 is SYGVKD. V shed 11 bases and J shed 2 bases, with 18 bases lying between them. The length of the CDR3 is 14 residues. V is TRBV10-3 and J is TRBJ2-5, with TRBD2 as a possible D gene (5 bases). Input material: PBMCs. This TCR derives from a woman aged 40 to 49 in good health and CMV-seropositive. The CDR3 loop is CAVASAGRQETQYF. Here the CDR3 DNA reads TGTGCCGTTGCCTCGGCGGGCCGACAAGAGACCCAGTACTTC.